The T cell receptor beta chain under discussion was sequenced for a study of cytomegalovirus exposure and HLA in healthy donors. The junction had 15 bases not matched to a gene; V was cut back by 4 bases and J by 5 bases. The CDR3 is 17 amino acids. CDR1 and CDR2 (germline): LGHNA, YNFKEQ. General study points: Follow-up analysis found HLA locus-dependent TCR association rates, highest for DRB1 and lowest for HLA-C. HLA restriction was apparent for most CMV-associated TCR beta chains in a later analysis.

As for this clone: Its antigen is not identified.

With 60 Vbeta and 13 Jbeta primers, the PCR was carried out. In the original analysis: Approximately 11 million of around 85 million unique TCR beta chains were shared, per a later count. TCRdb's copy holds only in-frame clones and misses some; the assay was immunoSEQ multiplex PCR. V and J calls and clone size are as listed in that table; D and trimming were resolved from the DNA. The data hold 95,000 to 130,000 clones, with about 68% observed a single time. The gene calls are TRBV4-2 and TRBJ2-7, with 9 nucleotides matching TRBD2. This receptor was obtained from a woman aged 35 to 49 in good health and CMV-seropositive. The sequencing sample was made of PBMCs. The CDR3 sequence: CASSRYSRASGKNEQYF. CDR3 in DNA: TGTGCCAGCAGCCGTTACAGCCGCGCTAGCGGGAAGAACGAGCAGTACTTC.